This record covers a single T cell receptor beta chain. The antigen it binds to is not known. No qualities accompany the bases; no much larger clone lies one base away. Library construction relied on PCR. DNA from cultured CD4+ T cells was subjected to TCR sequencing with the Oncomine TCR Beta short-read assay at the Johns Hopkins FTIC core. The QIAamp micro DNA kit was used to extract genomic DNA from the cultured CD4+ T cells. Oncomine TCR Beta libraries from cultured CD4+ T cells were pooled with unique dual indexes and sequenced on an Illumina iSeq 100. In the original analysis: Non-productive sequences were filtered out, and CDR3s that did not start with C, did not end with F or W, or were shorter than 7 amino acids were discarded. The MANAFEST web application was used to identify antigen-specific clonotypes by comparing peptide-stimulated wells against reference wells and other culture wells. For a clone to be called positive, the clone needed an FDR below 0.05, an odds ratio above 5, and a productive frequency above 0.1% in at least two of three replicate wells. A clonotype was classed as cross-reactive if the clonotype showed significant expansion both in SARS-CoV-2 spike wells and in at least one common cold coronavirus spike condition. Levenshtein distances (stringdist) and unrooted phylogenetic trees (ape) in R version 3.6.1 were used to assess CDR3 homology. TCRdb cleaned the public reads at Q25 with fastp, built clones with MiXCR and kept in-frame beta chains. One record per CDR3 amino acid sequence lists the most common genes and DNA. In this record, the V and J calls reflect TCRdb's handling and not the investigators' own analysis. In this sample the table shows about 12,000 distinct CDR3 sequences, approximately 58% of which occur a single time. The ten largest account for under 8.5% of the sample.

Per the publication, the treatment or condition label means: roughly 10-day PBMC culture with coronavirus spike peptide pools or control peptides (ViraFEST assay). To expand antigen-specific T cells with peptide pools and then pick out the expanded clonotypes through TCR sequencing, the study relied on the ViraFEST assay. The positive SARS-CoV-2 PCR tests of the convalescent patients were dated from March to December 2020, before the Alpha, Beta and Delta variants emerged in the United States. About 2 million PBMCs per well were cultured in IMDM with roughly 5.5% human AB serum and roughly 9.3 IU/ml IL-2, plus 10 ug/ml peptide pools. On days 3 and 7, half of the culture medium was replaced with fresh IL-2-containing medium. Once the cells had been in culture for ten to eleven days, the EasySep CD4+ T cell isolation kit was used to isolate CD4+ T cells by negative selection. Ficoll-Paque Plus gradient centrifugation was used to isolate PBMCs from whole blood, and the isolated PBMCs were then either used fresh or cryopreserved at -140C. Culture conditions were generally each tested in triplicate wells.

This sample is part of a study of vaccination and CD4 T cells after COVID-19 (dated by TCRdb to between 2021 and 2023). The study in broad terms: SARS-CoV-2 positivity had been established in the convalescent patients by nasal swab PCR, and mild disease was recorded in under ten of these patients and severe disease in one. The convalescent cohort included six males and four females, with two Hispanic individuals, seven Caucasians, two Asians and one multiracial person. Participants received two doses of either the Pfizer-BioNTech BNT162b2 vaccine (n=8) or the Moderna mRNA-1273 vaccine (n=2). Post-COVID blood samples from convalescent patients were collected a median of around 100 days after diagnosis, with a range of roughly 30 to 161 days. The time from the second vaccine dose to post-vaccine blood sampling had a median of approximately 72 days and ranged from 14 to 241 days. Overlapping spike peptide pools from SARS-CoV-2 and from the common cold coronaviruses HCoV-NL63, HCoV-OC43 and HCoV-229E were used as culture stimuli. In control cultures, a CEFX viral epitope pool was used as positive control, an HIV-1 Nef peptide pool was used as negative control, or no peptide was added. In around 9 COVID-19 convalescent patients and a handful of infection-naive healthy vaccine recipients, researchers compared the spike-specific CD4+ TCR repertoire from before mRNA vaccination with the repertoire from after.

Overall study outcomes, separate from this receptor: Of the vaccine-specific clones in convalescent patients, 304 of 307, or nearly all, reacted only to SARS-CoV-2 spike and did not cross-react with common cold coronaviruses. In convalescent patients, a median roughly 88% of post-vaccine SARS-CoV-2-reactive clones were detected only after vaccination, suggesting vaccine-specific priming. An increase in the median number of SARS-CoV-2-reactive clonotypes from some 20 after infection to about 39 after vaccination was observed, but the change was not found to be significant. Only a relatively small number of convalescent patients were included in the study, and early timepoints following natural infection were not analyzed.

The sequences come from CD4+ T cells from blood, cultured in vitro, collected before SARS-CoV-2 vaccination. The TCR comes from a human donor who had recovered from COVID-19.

This receptor carries the CDR3 CAITPGLAVNTGELFF. The base sequence is TGTGCCATCACCCCGGGACTAGCGGTCAACACCGGGGAGCTGTTTTTT. The chain is encoded by TRBV10-3 joined to TRBJ2-2; TRBD2 lines up with 11 middle nucleotides. V trim: 7 bases; J trim: 2 bases; unmatched bases: 6. From the cysteine up to the phenylalanine, the CDR3 has a length of 16 residues. Here the CDR3 DNA is all that survives: 48 bases in frame from base 1. Sequences ENHRY (CDR1) and SYGVKD (CDR2) are obtained from the germline V gene.